Presented here are 13 T cell receptor beta chains from one specimen sequenced in a study of T-cell reconstitution after alpha-beta-depleted transplantation in children. Molecular barcoding with unique molecular identifiers was used for the TCRbeta library. MiXCR was run by TCRdb on the PCR reads, yielding one entry per CDR3 protein. The sample has 40,000 to 55,000 distinct CDR3 sequences, about 9% seen once. The sequencing here drew on PBMCs, mostly from graft donor cells, taken 60 days after TCRalphabeta/CD19-depleted stem cell transplant. Source of these receptors: a male patient under 10 years old who had a stem cell transplant for chronic granulomatous disease, so the T cells may come from the graft donor.

This clonotype was seen ten or more times. The chain uses TRBV7-8 and TRBJ2-2; D ambiguous. Trimming shortened V by 2 bases and J by 6 bases, and 7 bases separated the two germline ends. The CDR3 is 13 residues long. Germline CDR1 SGHVS, CDR2 FQNEAQ. The chain's CDR3 is CASSLIKPGELFF. The CDR3 DNA reads as TGTGCCAGCAGCTTAATCAAGCCCGGGGAGCTGTTTTTT. The full variable domain, completed using reference TRBV7-8 and TRBJ2-2, is GAGVSQSPRYKVAKRGQDVALRCDPISGHVSLFWYQQALGQGPEFLTYFQNEAQLDKSGLPSDRFFAERPEGSVSTLKIQRTQQEDSAVYLCASSLIKPGELFFGEGSRLTVL.

V usage is TRBV20-1 and J usage is TRBJ1-2, with 8 bases lining up with TRBD1. This CDR3 comprises 14 residues. The germline gives CDR1 DFQATT, CDR2 SNEGSKA (reference sequence). The trim removed 6 bases at V and 5 bases at J, leaving 11 bases unmatched. In DNA, the CDR3 is TGCAGTGCGTCGACAGGGGCAACTGTGTATGGCTACACCTTC. This sequence encodes CSASTGATVYGYTF.

Ten or more counts support this clonotype. The J gene is TRBJ2-1, the V gene TRBV30, with TRBD2 matching 14 bases. V was clipped by 2 bases and J by 8 bases; unmatched bases: 5. The CDR3 is 15 amino acids. The germline gives CDR1 GTSNPN, CDR2 SVGIG (reference sequence). The chain's CDR3 is CAWSIGTSGSDEQFF. The DNA of the CDR3 is TGTGCCTGGAGTATAGGGACTAGCGGGAGTGATGAGCAGTTCTTC.

This clonotype was recorded a few times. This chain's CDR3 is CSAEDGASNYGYTF. The DNA of the CDR3 is TGCAGTGCTGAGGACGGAGCTTCGAACTATGGCTACACCTTC. V is TRBV20-1 and J is TRBJ1-2; D uncertain. The germline V and J ends were trimmed by 5 bases and 2 bases, with 15 bases remaining between them. CDR3 length equals 14 residues. Germline V CDR1 and CDR2: DFQATT, SNEGSKA (reference sequence).

This clonotype appeared many times. V is TRBV5-1 and J is TRBJ2-5; maybe TRBD2 (6 bases). In germline, CDR1 is SGHRS, CDR2 YFSETQ. V lost 2 bases and J lost 2, with 7 bases in between. The CDR3 length is 13 residues. The CDR3 sequence is CASSFRGQETQYF. CDR3 DNA: TGCGCCAGCAGCTTCCGGGGGCAAGAGACCCAGTACTTC.

This clonotype was found a few times. The CDR3 coding sequence is TGTGCCAGCAGCCCAGGGGGGGGGGGATTCTACGAGCAGTACTTC. Encoded protein: CASSPGGGGFYEQYF. The chain combines TRBV7-8 with TRBJ2-7; D may match TRBD1 or TRBD2 (7 bases each). This CDR3 is 15 amino acids long. Trimming left V 5 bases short and J 3 bases short, with 17 bases between. Germline CDR1 and CDR2: SGHVS and FQNEAQ.

The rearrangement joins TRBV9 to TRBJ2-4; TRBD1 is a possible D gene (6 bases). V gave up 4 bases and J gave up 0 bases, with 14 bases separating them. The CDR3 length is 16 residues. CDR1 is SGDLS, CDR2 YYNGEE, per germline. CDR3 in DNA: TGTGCCAGCAGCCCTCACCAGGGGCTAGCCAAAAACATTCAGTACTTC. Its protein product is CASSPHQGLAKNIQYF.

This clonotype was found many times. CDR3 in amino acids: CASTPPGEGTGELFF. In DNA, the CDR3 is TGTGCCAGCACCCCCCCCGGTGAGGGAACCGGGGAGCTGTTTTTT. The J gene is TRBJ2-2, the V gene TRBV6-2 or TRBV6-3; perhaps TRBD2 as D (5 bases). V was pared by 7 bases and J by 5 bases, with 17 bases between. This CDR3 has 15 amino acids. The germline V gene encodes CDR1 MNHEY and CDR2 SVGEGT.

Only a few counts were recorded for this clonotype. V is TRBV5-6 and J is TRBJ2-3; tentatively, D is TRBD1 or TRBD2 (6 bases each). V was trimmed by 1 base and J by 6 bases, leaving 18 bases between them. The CDR3 totals 16 residues. Germline lookup yields CDR1 SGHDT and CDR2 YYEEEE. The CDR3 loop reads CASSLPRGAARDTQYF. The CDR3 DNA reads TGTGCCAGCAGCTTGCCGAGGGGGGCGGCGCGGGATACGCAGTATTTT.

The chain couples TRBV11-3 to TRBJ2-7, with a tentative D call TRBD2 (6 bases). CDR1 and CDR2 from the germline V gene are SGHNT and YENEEA. The CDR3 is made up of 16 amino acids. The V gene lost 5 bases and the J gene lost 1 base, with 18 bases spanning the gap. The CDR3: CASSPGQWEDSYEQYF. The CDR3 nucleotides are TGTGCCAGCAGCCCCGGCCAATGGGAGGATTCCTACGAGCAGTACTTC. The entire variable domain, with the rest obtained from reference TRBV11-3 and TRBJ2-7, is as follows: EAGVVQSPRYKIIEKKQPVAFWCNPISGHNTLYWYLQNLGQGPELLIRYENEEAVDDSQLPKDRFSAERLKGVDSTLKIQPAELGDSAVYLCASSPGQWEDSYEQYFGPGTRLTVT.

This clonotype was observed at least ten times. J is TRBJ1-2 and V is TRBV5-1; 10 positions agree with TRBD1. The CDR3 spans 15 residues. V dropped 6 bases and J dropped 4; count of bases not matched to a gene: 9. Per germline, CDR1 SGHRS and CDR2 YFSETQ. The CDR3 region has the DNA TGCGCCAGCAACGAACAGACAGGGGGCTTCTATGGCTACACCTTC. This gives the protein CASNEQTGGFYGYTF.

The chain combines TRBV18 with TRBJ2-2; 9 bases align to TRBD1. Germline-derived CDR1 and CDR2 are KGHSH and LQKENI. Losses at the gene ends were 3 bases for V and 6 bases for J; bases not matched to a gene: 8. The CDR3 spans 16 residues. CDR3 protein: CASSPTQGAGSGELFF. CDR3 DNA: TGTGCCAGCTCACCCACACAGGGGGCCGGTTCCGGGGAGCTGTTTTTT.

This clonotype was found a few times. The V call is TRBV5-6, the J call TRBJ1-6; D unresolved. V dropped 5 bases and J dropped 5 bases, with 11 bases sitting between them. The length of the CDR3 is 14 residues. Germline V CDR1 and CDR2: SGHDT, YYEEEE. The DNA of the CDR3 is TGTGCCAGCAGGTCCCGGACCGATAATTCACCCCTCCACTTT. This sequence encodes CASRSRTDNSPLHF.